These 5 T cell receptor beta chains were all obtained from the same sample, sequenced in a study of blood T cells in healthy people across ages (dated by TCRdb to about 2015). Receptor libraries were prepared by 5' RACE. A second PCR of roughly 6 to 11 cycles was performed with a sample-barcoded 5' primer and a J-beta primer mix. The raw public data were reprocessed by TCRdb itself: fastp quality trimming at Q25, MiXCR clonotype calling, in-frame beta chains only. Each entry is one CDR3 protein sequence, shown with its most common DNA and genes. This sample is represented by around 2 million distinct CDR3 sequences; about two fifths of them were singletons. The ten largest clonotypes hold more than 20% of the sample. The specimen was blood. The receptor source for this set is a human donor in good health.

This clonotype was seen only a few times. The chain uses TRBV11-2 and TRBJ2-7, with a possible D match to TRBD1 (5 bases). Per the germline V gene, CDR1 is SGHAT and CDR2 is FQNNGV. V was cut by 4 bases and J by 5 bases, with 9 bases left in between. This CDR3 is 12 amino acids long. The CDR3 is CASSSIRDEQYF. In nucleotides, the CDR3 is TGTGCCAGCAGCTCCATCAGGGACGAGCAGTACTTC.

The rearrangement links TRBV6-2 or TRBV6-3 to TRBJ2-7, with D perhaps TRBD2 (6 bases). The end of the DNA fits TRBJ2-1 better, so the J call may be wrong. The CDR3 loop spans 16 amino acids. Germline CDR1 reads MNHEY; CDR2 reads SVGEGT. The CDR3 is CASSYRTSRDSYEQFF. In nucleotides, the CDR3 is TGTGCCAGCAGTTACCGTACTAGCAGAGACTCCTACGAGCAGTTCTTC.

This clonotype has just a few counts. The chain carries TRBV27 and TRBJ2-7; TRBD2 matches 10 bases. The assigned J gene may be wrong: the sequence end matches TRBJ2-5 better. This CDR3 spans 16 amino acids. The V gene's germline CDR1 is MNHEY and CDR2 SMNVEV (reference sequence). The CDR3 loop reads CASSFGSGGAGETQYF. As DNA, the CDR3 is TGTGCCAGCAGTTTTGGAAGCGGGGGGGCCGGGGAGACCCAGTACTTC.

The CDR3 loop reads CASSQARGSSYEQYF. The CDR3 nucleotides read TGTGCCAGCAGCCAAGCCCGGGGATCCTCCTACGAGCAGTACTTC. The rearrangement links TRBV4-2 to TRBJ2-7, with TRBD2 as a possible D gene (5 bases). Germline-derived CDR1 and CDR2 are LGHNA and YNFKEQ. Deletions cut 1 base from V and 0 bases from J, with 10 bases between. The CDR3 totals 15 residues.

This clonotype has just a few counts. The chain joins TRBV2 to TRBJ2-3, with D possibly TRBD2 on 5 matching bases. In germline, CDR1 is SNHLY, CDR2 FYNNEI. With 11 bases removed from V and 2 bases from J, the gap between germline ends came to 14 bases. There are 13 residues in the CDR3. CDR3 DNA sequence: TGTGCCGCTTCGGGATACTACACAGATACGCAGTATTTT. Translated, it gives CAASGYYTDTQYF.